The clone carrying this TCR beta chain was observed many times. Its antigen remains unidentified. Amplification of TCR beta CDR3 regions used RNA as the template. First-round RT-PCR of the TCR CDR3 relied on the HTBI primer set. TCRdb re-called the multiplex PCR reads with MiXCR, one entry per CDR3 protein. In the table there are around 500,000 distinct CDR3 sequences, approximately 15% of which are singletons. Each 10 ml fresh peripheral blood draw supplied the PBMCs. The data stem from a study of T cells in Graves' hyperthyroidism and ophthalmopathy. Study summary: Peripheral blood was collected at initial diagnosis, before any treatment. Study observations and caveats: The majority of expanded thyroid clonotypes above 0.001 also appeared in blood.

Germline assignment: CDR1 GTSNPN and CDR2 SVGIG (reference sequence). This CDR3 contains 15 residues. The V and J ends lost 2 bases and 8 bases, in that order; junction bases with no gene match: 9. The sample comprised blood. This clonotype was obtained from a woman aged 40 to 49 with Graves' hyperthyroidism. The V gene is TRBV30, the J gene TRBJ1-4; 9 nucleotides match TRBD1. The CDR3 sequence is CAWSLKTGGSEKLFF. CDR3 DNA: TGTGCCTGGAGTCTTAAAACAGGGGGCAGCGAAAAACTGTTTTTT.